One TCR beta chain is described in this entry. The antigen is not known. This sample also contains other DNA sequences that code for the same CDR3. The data belong to a study of cytomegalovirus exposure and HLA in healthy donors. Across the study: Genotyping showed roughly 86% of roughly 400 donors falling in the Caucasian-associated ancestry cluster. Broader study findings: In all likelihood, a cluster of highly shared sequence variants was a sequencing artifact. A later analysis found common viral pathogens apparently linked to several of the most significant clusters. Later analysis indicated greater clonal expansion among HLA-associated TCR beta chains than among equally common other chains.

The CDR3 is 16 residues long. V lost 3 bases, J lost 4 bases, and 10 bases stayed unmatched. Looked up from germline, CDR1 is LGHNA and CDR2 is YNFKEQ. The PCR had 60 Vbeta and 13 Jbeta primers. The assay was immunoSEQ multiplex PCR, and TCRdb's table has in-frame clones only and misses some. The sample comprises fewer than 250,000 clones, 85% to 90% of which are singletons, and under 2% rests with the top ten. Source material: PBMCs. The clonotype originates from a woman under 30 in good health and CMV-seronegative. V is TRBV4-2 and J is TRBJ1-1, with 8 bases that match TRBD1. The CDR3 DNA reads TGTGCCAGCAGCCAGGACCGACAGGGGAAACGCACTGAAGCTTTCTTT. Amino acid sequence: CASSQDRQGKRTEAFF.